What follows are 20 T cell receptor beta chains derived from one specimen sequenced in a study of blood T cell repertoires in COVID-19. The assay was immunoSEQ multiplex PCR, and TCRdb's table has in-frame clones only and misses some. The sample lists 100,000 or so clones; just under 85% were seen once. Material: peripheral blood. The receptors originated from a man in his forties or fifties with active or convalescent COVID-19.

The chain couples TRBV7-8 to TRBJ2-2; D is possibly TRBD1 (5 bases). The CDR3 consists of 15 residues. V lost 0 bases and J lost 7, with 12 bases in between. CDR1 and CDR2 from the germline V gene are SGHVS and FQNEAQ. The chain's CDR3 is CASSLALQGGGELFF. As DNA, the CDR3 is TGTGCCAGCAGCTTAGCTTTGCAGGGCGGCGGGGAGCTGTTTTTT.

The chain links TRBV9 to TRBJ2-5, with D possibly being TRBD2 (7 bases). V shed 4 bases and J shed 1 base, with 14 bases lying between them. This CDR3 region has 15 residues. CDR1 and CDR2 (germline): SGDLS, YYNGEE. The DNA of the CDR3 is TGTGCCAGCAGCCTAGGGGGGGGGACCCAAGAGACCCAGTACTTC. Translating it yields CASSLGGGTQETQYF. Filled out from reference TRBV9 and TRBJ2-5, the complete variable domain reads DSGVTQTPKHLITATGQRVTLRCSPRSGDLSVYWYQQSLDQGLQFLIQYYNGEERAKGNILERFSAQQFPDLHSELNLSSLELGDSALYFCASSLGGGTQETQYFGPGTRLLVL.

V gene TRBV24-1 combines with J gene TRBJ1-5; D is possibly TRBD1 (5 bases). CDR1 and CDR2 from the germline V gene are KGHDR and SFDVKD. The CDR3 extends over 15 amino acids. V was clipped by 5 bases and J by 4 bases, with 14 bases between them. The chain's CDR3 is CATSGTGGPNQPQHF. In DNA, the CDR3 is TGTGCCACCAGTGGGACGGGGGGACCAAATCAGCCCCAGCATTTT.

J is TRBJ2-5 and V is TRBV7-2, with 7 bases lining up with TRBD2. Trimming removed 3 bases from V and 2 bases from J; junction bases left unmatched: 0. Germline assignment: CDR1 SGHTA and CDR2 FQGNSA. The CDR3 totals 13 residues. Here the CDR3 reads CASSFSGQETQYF. The CDR3 DNA sequence: TGTGCCAGCAGCTTTAGCGGGCAAGAGACCCAGTACTTC.

The J gene is TRBJ1-3, the V gene TRBV4-1, with D maybe TRBD1 (6 bases). The CDR3 covers 14 residues. Germline loops: CDR1 MGHRA, CDR2 YSYEKL. Trimming took off 1 base at V and 6 bases at J, with 10 bases between the two ends. CDR3 amino acids: CASSQGTASNTIYF. Written as DNA, the CDR3 is TGCGCCAGCAGCCAAGGGACAGCTTCAAACACCATATATTTT.

The rearrangement uses TRBV6-2 or TRBV6-3 and TRBJ2-1, with TRBD2 matching over 7 bases. The trim removed 3 bases at V and 7 bases at J, leaving 6 bases unmatched. CDR1 MNHEY and CDR2 SVGEGT come from the germline V gene. The CDR3 has 14 residues. The CDR3 bases are TGTGCCAGCAGTTATGGGGGGGTCAAGAATGAGCAGTTCTTC. This sequence encodes CASSYGGVKNEQFF.

This clone was detected only once. The chain couples TRBV5-8 to TRBJ1-3; D uncertain. Germline CDR1 reads SGHTS; CDR2 reads YDEGEE. V shed 0 bases and J shed 4 bases, with 11 bases lying between them. The CDR3 covers 15 residues. The CDR3 loop is CASSLGEASGNTIYF. The CDR3 DNA reads as TGTGCCAGCAGCTTGGGGGAGGCTTCCGGAAACACCATATATTTT.

DNA of the CDR3: TGTGCCAGGGGGACAGGGGTTACCTACGAGCAGTACTTC. Translated: CARGTGVTYEQYF. This chain connects TRBV19 to TRBJ2-7; 10 nucleotides match TRBD1. The CDR3 has 13 amino acids. Per the germline V gene, CDR1 is LNHDA and CDR2 is SQIVND (reference sequence). V lost 9 bases to trimming and J lost 2 bases; unmatched junction nucleotides: 4.

Sample share makes this clone medium-sized. The gene calls are TRBV11-2 and TRBJ2-7; D may be TRBD1 (6 bases). Germline V lookup: CDR1 SGHAT, CDR2 FQNNGV. Trimming took off 7 bases at V and 3 bases at J, with 25 bases between the two ends. CDR3 length equals 17 residues. The CDR3 DNA reads TGTGCCAGCACCAATGGGCCGATGCAGGGGATTAACTACGAGCAGTACTTC. Translating gives CASTNGPMQGINYEQYF.

The V and J genes are TRBV9 and TRBJ2-1, with D perhaps TRBD2 (5 bases). In germline, CDR1 is SGDLS, CDR2 YYNGEE. The V end was cut by 5 bases, the J end by 6 bases, with 15 bases between. The CDR3 consists of 14 residues. The CDR3 nucleotides read TGTGCCAGCAGGCCCTCACTAGTGCGCAATGAGCAGTTCTTC. It translates to CASRPSLVRNEQFF.

The rearrangement joins TRBV7-2 to TRBJ2-3, with 7 nucleotides matching TRBD2. The CDR3 extends over 15 amino acids. Germline assignment: CDR1 SGHTA and CDR2 FQGNSA. V trimming: 1 base; J trimming: 5 bases; junction bases outside the gene matches: 6. CDR3 nucleotides: TGTGCCAGCAGCTTAGTGCGCGGGAGTATAGATACGCAGTATTTT. It specifies CASSLVRGSIDTQYF.

The V gene is TRBV12-3 or TRBV12-4, the J gene TRBJ1-1; D gene unclear. This CDR3 has 13 amino acids. With 2 bases removed from V and 1 base from J, the gap between germline ends came to 5 bases. The CDR3 bases are TGTGCCAGCAGTTTATCAGAGAACACTGAAGCTTTCTTT. This sequence encodes CASSLSENTEAFF.

The J gene is TRBJ1-6, the V gene TRBV28, with D maybe TRBD1 (5 bases). The CDR3 has 15 residues. V was clipped by 1 base and J by 7 bases, with 11 bases between them. The germline V gene encodes CDR1 MDHEN and CDR2 SYDVKM. This CDR3 reads CASSLFREGNSPLHF. The CDR3 DNA sequence: TGTGCCAGCAGTTTATTTAGGGAGGGGAATTCACCCCTCCACTTT. Together with reference TRBV28 and TRBJ1-6, the CDR3 gives the full variable domain: DVKVTQSSRYLVKRTGEKVFLECVQDMDHENMFWYRQDPGLGLRLIYFSYDVKMKEKGDIPEGYSVSREKKERFSLILESASTNQTSMYLCASSLFREGNSPLHFGNGTRLTVT.

The rearrangement joins TRBV18 to TRBJ1-2, with 7 positions matching TRBD1. CDR3 length: 13 residues. Germline values: CDR1 KGHSH, CDR2 LQKENI. The J segment lost 8 bases and the V segment lost 8 bases, leaving 11 bases of the junction unmatched. The CDR3 here is CASGGDSSIGYTF. The CDR3 DNA is TGTGCCAGCGGCGGGGACAGCTCTATAGGCTACACCTTC. The entire variable domain, with the rest obtained from reference TRBV18 and TRBJ1-2, is as follows: NAGVMQNPRHLVRRRGQEARLRCSPMKGHSHVYWYRQLPEEGLKFMVYLQKENIIDESGMPKERFSAEFPKEGPSILRIQQVVRGDSAAYFCASGGDSSIGYTFGSGTRLTVV.

This rearrangement joins TRBV3-1 (or the pseudogene TRBV3-2) to TRBJ2-7, with D perhaps matching TRBD1 (5 bases). The CDR3 loop spans 16 amino acids. V lost 1 base to trimming and J lost 0 bases, with 13 bases between them. The V gene's germline CDR1 is LGHDT and CDR2 YNNKEL (reference sequence). The CDR3 coding sequence is TGTGCCAGCAGCCAAGTCGGAACAGGACGCTCCTACGAGCAGTACTTC. Amino acids: CASSQVGTGRSYEQYF.

This chain connects TRBV7-6 to TRBJ1-5, with D perhaps matching TRBD1 (6 bases). CDR1 and CDR2 from the germline V gene are SGHVS and FNYEAQ. The CDR3 length is 11 residues. The V gene lost 8 bases and the J gene lost 5 bases, with 7 bases spanning the gap. CDR3 residues: CASGGDQPQHF. For the CDR3, the DNA is TGTGCCAGCGGGGGCGATCAGCCCCAGCATTTT.

The rearrangement joins TRBV2 to TRBJ2-3; a weak D match, TRBD1 (6 bases). This CDR3 region has 14 residues. Germline CDR1 is SNHLY and CDR2 is FYNNEI. Trimming removed 9 bases at V and 1 base at J, with 14 bases between. The CDR3 sequence: CARKLGAGTDTQYF. In DNA, the CDR3 is TGTGCCAGGAAGTTGGGGGCCGGCACAGATACGCAGTATTTT. Filled out from reference TRBV2 and TRBJ2-3, the complete variable domain reads EPEVTQTPSHQVTQMGQEVILRCVPISNHLYFYWYRQILGQKVEFLVSFYNNEISEKSEIFDDQFSVERPDGSNFTLKIRSTKLEDSAMYFCARKLGAGTDTQYFGPGTRLTVL.

This chain connects TRBV5-4 to TRBJ2-7; 9 nucleotides align to TRBD1. Germline V gene data show CDR1 as SGHNT and CDR2 as YYREEE (reference sequence). V trimming: 4 bases; J trimming: 4 bases; junction bases outside the gene matches: 3. The CDR3 extends over 13 amino acids. CDR3 residues: CASSAGQGYEQYF. CDR3 DNA sequence: TGTGCCAGCAGCGCGGGACAGGGATACGAGCAGTACTTC.

This clone showed up just once. The chain carries TRBV6-2 or TRBV6-3 and TRBJ1-5; perhaps TRBD1 as D (5 bases). Germline assignment: CDR1 MNHEY and CDR2 SVGEGT. This CDR3 region has 14 residues. V lost 4 bases to trimming and J lost 7 bases, with 14 bases between them. The CDR3 region is CASSSHDSLQPQHF. As DNA, the CDR3 is TGTGCCAGCAGTTCCCACGACAGTCTCCAGCCCCAGCATTTT.

The chain uses TRBV6-6 and TRBJ2-3, with TRBD2 identical over 9 bases. CDR3 length: 16 residues. The junction had 13 bases not matched to a gene; V was cut back by 5 bases and J by 7 bases. Germline assignment: CDR1 MNHNY and CDR2 SVGAGI (reference sequence). The chain's CDR3 is CASSLHLSGGTYTQYF. The CDR3 DNA sequence: TGTGCCAGCAGTCTCCACCTAAGCGGGGGGACCTATACGCAGTATTTT.